This T cell receptor (beta chain) originates from a study of cytomegalovirus exposure and HLA in healthy donors. Germline V CDR1 and CDR2: LGHNA, YSLEER. CDR3 length: 15 amino acids. V dropped 2 bases and J dropped 7 bases, with 17 bases sitting between them. 13 Jbeta primers and 60 Vbeta primers were used for the PCR. Sequenced by immunoSEQ multiplex PCR; TCRdb stores in-frame clones only, minus some. The sample has roughly 110,000 clones, 74% seen once. The TCR was taken from a human donor in good health. The chain uses TRBV4-3 and TRBJ1-1; no clear D. The material sequenced was PBMCs. CDR3: CASSQSQVWRGEAFF. CDR3 DNA: TGCGCCAGCAGCCAAAGCCAGGTGTGGCGGGGTGAAGCTTTCTTT.